A selection of T cell receptor beta chains follows, all from one sample in a study of T cell responses to AZD1222 COVID-19 vaccine. Sequencing was performed with immunoSEQ multiplex PCR; in TCRdb, only in-frame clones are kept and a portion is missing. The sample lists 150,000 or so clones, about 92% occurring once. The sample consisted of peripheral blood, taken on day 0 of AZD1222 vaccination. The origin of the receptors is an adult in good health. Both conserved end residues are part of each CDR3. Fields, in order: J gene, V gene, clone size, D gene, CDR3 protein, CDR3 DNA. A D gene is named only where the DNA matches it firmly. Clone size is not always given. Where it is, it says once, few, many or a class for expanded clones.

>TRBJ2-5|TRBV5-5|-|-
CASSLSAQETQYF
TGTGCCAGCAGCCTAAGCGCCCAAGAGACCCAGTACTTC
>TRBJ2-1|TRBV19|-|-
CASSIVAAENNEQFF
TGTGCCAGTAGTATCGTGGCAGCCGAAAACAATGAGCAGTTCTTC
>TRBJ1-1|TRBV19|-|TRBD1
CASSIARGRGTEAFF
TGTGCCAGTAGTATAGCCAGGGGGCGAGGCACTGAAGCTTTCTTT
>TRBJ2-1|TRBV27|-|-
CASSLDSSYNEQFF
TGTGCCAGCAGTTTAGATAGCTCCTACAATGAGCAGTTCTTC
>TRBJ2-1|TRBV7-2|-|TRBD1
CASSLQGQGPSFYNEQFF
TGTGCCAGCAGCCTTCAGGGACAGGGGCCAAGTTTTTACAATGAGCAGTTCTTC
>TRBJ1-5|TRBV7-3|-|-
CASSLWGGASNQPQHF
TGTGCCAGCAGCTTATGGGGTGGGGCTAGCAATCAGCCCCAGCATTTT
>TRBJ2-7|TRBV7-9|-|-
CASSLWDVAYEQYF
TGTGCCAGCAGCTTATGGGACGTAGCCTACGAGCAGTACTTC
>TRBJ2-4|TRBV18|-|TRBD1
CASSPPGTGEAKNIQYF
TGTGCCAGCTCACCACCTGGGACAGGGGAAGCCAAAAACATTCAGTACTTC
>TRBJ1-6|TRBV12-3/TRBV12-4|-|-
CASSFVEDSPLHF
TGTGCCAGCAGTTTTGTGGAGGATTCACCCCTCCACTTT
>TRBJ1-5|TRBV27|-|TRBD1
CASSRGTVNQPQHF
TGTGCCAGCAGTCGGGGGACAGTGAATCAGCCCCAGCATTTT
>TRBJ1-3|TRBV3-1/TRBV3-2|-|-
CASSQAGSGNTIYF
TGTGCCAGCAGCCAAGCAGGTTCTGGAAACACCATATATTTT
>TRBJ2-1|TRBV11-2|-|TRBD2
CASSISGGTYNEQFF
TGTGCCAGCAGCATTAGCGGGGGCACCTACAATGAGCAGTTCTTC
>TRBJ2-1|TRBV9|-|-
CASSVQVGGTANEQFF
TGTGCCAGCAGCGTCCAAGTTGGGGGGACGGCGAATGAGCAGTTCTTC
>TRBJ1-2|TRBV30|-|-
CAWSRDLGYGYTF
TGTGCCTGGAGTAGGGATTTGGGCTATGGCTACACCTTC
>TRBJ1-3|TRBV27|-|-
CASSLEGSSGNTIYF
TGTGCCAGCAGTCTAGAGGGAAGCTCTGGAAACACCATATATTTT
>TRBJ1-1|TRBV5-1|-|TRBD1
CASSSEQGRTEAFF
TGCGCCAGCAGCTCCGAACAGGGGAGAACTGAAGCTTTCTTT
>TRBJ1-4|TRBV5-1|-|TRBD1
CASSPGQADNEKLFF
TGCGCCAGCAGCCCGGGACAGGCTGATAATGAAAAACTGTTTTTT
>TRBJ1-2|TRBV5-8|-|-
CASSLGARRVNYGYTF
TGTGCCAGCAGCTTGGGGGCTCGACGGGTTAACTATGGCTACACCTTC
>TRBJ2-6|TRBV2|-|-
CASSDRLSGANVLTF
TGTGCCAGCAGTGACAGGTTGTCTGGGGCCAACGTCCTGACTTTC
>TRBJ2-3|TRBV7-2|few|TRBD1
CASSFLPGQGEADTQYF
TGTGCCAGCAGCTTTCTCCCGGGACAGGGGGAGGCAGATACGCAGTATTTT
>TRBJ2-6|TRBV9|-|-
CASTNSGANVLTF
TGTGCCAGTACTAATTCTGGGGCCAACGTCCTGACTTTC
>TRBJ2-5|TRBV14|-|-
CASSQLPRQTQYF
TGTGCCAGCAGCCAACTTCCCCGCCAGACCCAGTACTTC
>TRBJ2-7|TRBV3-1/TRBV3-2|-|-
CASSQDRTVPLNEQYF
TGTGCCAGCAGCCAAGACCGGACAGTCCCTCTAAACGAGCAGTACTTC
>TRBJ1-2|TRBV29-1|-|-
CSVVDRTGNYGYTF
TGCAGCGTTGTGGACCGGACGGGTAACTATGGCTACACCTTC
>TRBJ1-1|TRBV28|-|-
CASSLTWDTEAFF
TGTGCCAGCAGTTTAACCTGGGACACTGAAGCTTTCTTT
>TRBJ1-5|TRBV18|-|-
CASSPGGSNQPQHF
TGTGCCAGCTCACCAGGGGGGAGCAATCAGCCCCAGCATTTT
>TRBJ2-2|TRBV10-3|-|-
CAISELVAQNTGELFF
TGTGCCATCAGTGAGTTGGTGGCTCAGAACACCGGGGAGCTGTTTTTT
>TRBJ1-1|TRBV28|-|-
CASSLPPGTNTEAFF
TGTGCCAGCAGTCTCCCACCCGGGACGAACACTGAAGCTTTCTTT
>TRBJ1-5|TRBV2|-|TRBD1
CASRGTVSNQPQHF
TGTGCCAGCAGGGGGACAGTTAGCAATCAGCCCCAGCATTTT
>TRBJ2-7|TRBV10-2|-|-
CASSRTDYEQYF
TGCGCCAGCAGCCGGACCGACTACGAGCAGTACTTC
>TRBJ2-1|TRBV19|-|TRBD2
CASSRAPSGGADEQFF
TGTGCCAGTAGTAGGGCCCCTAGCGGGGGGGCGGATGAGCAGTTCTTC
>TRBJ2-1|TRBV24-1|-|-
CATSGGRGSSYNEQFF
TGTGCCACCAGTGGAGGACGGGGCAGCTCCTACAATGAGCAGTTCTTC
>TRBJ1-1|TRBV5-1|-|-
CASSYGDTEAFF
TGCGCCAGCAGCTATGGGGACACTGAAGCTTTCTTT
>TRBJ1-5|TRBV9|once|TRBD1
CASSVKLGGGQGDQPQHF
TGTGCCAGCAGCGTGAAATTAGGTGGTGGACAGGGAGATCAGCCCCAGCATTTT
>TRBJ2-6|TRBV19|-|TRBD1
CASTPRGTGANVLTF
TGTGCCAGTACACCCAGGGGGACTGGGGCCAACGTCCTGACTTTC
>TRBJ1-2|TRBV5-8|-|TRBD1
CASSLAVQGAGYTF
TGTGCCAGCAGCTTGGCCGTACAGGGGGCTGGCTACACCTTC
>TRBJ2-2|TRBV7-2|-|-
CASSLMLATVTGELFF
TGTGCCAGCAGCTTAATGCTAGCAACGGTTACCGGGGAGCTGTTTTTT
>TRBJ2-3|TRBV9|-|-
CASSPSLDTQYF
TGTGCCAGCAGCCCCAGTCTAGATACGCAGTATTTT
>TRBJ2-7|TRBV15|few|-
CATSTKSSRGEQYF
TGTGCCACCAGCACAAAATCCTCAAGGGGCGAGCAGTACTTC
>TRBJ1-4|TRBV19|-|-
CASSGEKLFF
TGTGCCAGTAGCGGGGAAAAACTGTTTTTT
>TRBJ2-1|TRBV18|-|-
CASSRLRVPFF
TGTGCCAGCTCACGTCTCAGGGTCCCCTTCTTC
>TRBJ2-1|TRBV6-5|-|-
CASSQRGFEQFF
TGTGCCAGCAGCCAAAGGGGGTTTGAGCAGTTCTTC
>TRBJ1-6|TRBV25-1|-|-
CASSGSDRNNPPLHF
TGTGCCAGCAGTGGGTCCGACAGGAATAATCCACCCCTCCACTTT
>TRBJ2-2|TRBV28|-|TRBD1
CASSPSDRGRGELFF
TGTGCCAGCAGCCCCTCGGACAGGGGGCGTGGGGAGCTGTTTTTT
>TRBJ2-1|TRBV28|-|TRBD2
CASSSGEGQFF
TGTGCCAGCAGTTCGGGGGAGGGGCAGTTCTTC
>TRBJ2-3|TRBV5-1|-|-
CASSLSTDTQYF
TGCGCCAGCAGCTTAAGCACAGATACGCAGTATTTT
>TRBJ2-5|TRBV21-1|-|-
CARPPNPQSLETQYF
TGTGCCCGGCCCCCGAACCCCCAATCGCTGGAGACCCAGTACTTC
>TRBJ1-2|TRBV2|-|-
CAGAGGDYGYTF
TGTGCCGGGGCTGGCGGGGACTATGGCTACACCTTC
>TRBJ1-5|TRBV19|-|-
CASSIEARPYSNQPQHF
TGTGCCAGTAGTATAGAGGCACGGCCCTATAGCAATCAGCCCCAGCATTTT
>TRBJ1-6|TRBV19|-|-
CASRHNSYNSPLHF
TGTGCCAGCCGACACAACTCCTATAATTCACCCCTCCACTTT
>TRBJ2-7|TRBV24-1|-|-
CATSDPRTFGPVQYF
TGTGCCACCAGTGACCCCCGCACATTCGGACCCGTGCAGTACTTC
>TRBJ2-3|TRBV11-2|-|-
CASSSQGGTQYF
TGTGCCAGCAGCTCACAGGGAGGTACGCAGTATTTT
>TRBJ2-1|TRBV5-1|-|TRBD1
CASSLEGQGWDEQFF
TGCGCCAGCAGCTTGGAAGGACAGGGTTGGGATGAGCAGTTCTTC
>TRBJ2-2|TRBV19|-|-
CASIKTENTGELFF
TGTGCCAGTATAAAGACGGAGAACACCGGGGAGCTGTTTTTT
>TRBJ2-7|TRBV7-9|-|TRBD1
CASSARDRVHEQYF
TGTGCCAGCAGCGCCCGGGACAGGGTCCACGAGCAGTACTTC
>TRBJ1-6|TRBV11-2|-|-
CASSLDPGRSPLHF
TGTGCCAGCAGCTTAGATCCCGGAAGGTCACCCCTCCACTTT
>TRBJ1-2|TRBV19|-|-
CASSITGAYGYTF
TGTGCCAGTAGTATTACGGGGGCCTATGGCTACACCTTC
>TRBJ1-6|TRBV5-1|-|-
CASWWGVNQNSPLHF
TGCGCCAGCTGGTGGGGGGTCAACCAAAATTCACCCCTCCACTTT
>TRBJ2-3|TRBV11-2|-|-
CASSLGVGGTDTQYF
TGTGCCAGCAGCTTAGGTGTGGGGGGTACAGATACGCAGTATTTT